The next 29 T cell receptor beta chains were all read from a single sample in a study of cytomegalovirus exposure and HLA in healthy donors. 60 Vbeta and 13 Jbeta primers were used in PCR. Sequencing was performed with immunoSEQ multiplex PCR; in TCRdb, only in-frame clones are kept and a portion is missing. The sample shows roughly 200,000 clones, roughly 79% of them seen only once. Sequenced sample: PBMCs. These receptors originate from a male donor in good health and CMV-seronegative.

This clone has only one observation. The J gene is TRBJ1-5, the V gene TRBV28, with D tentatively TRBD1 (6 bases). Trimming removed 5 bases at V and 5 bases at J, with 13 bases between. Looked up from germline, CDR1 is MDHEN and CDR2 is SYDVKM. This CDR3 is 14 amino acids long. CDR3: CASSIPDSYQPQHF. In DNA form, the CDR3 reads TGTGCCAGCAGTATTCCGGACAGTTATCAGCCCCAGCATTTT.

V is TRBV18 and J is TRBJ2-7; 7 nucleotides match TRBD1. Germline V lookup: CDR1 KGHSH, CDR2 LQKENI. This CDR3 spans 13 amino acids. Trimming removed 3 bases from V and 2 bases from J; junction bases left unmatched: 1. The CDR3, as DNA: TGTGCCAGCTCACCGGGACAGCCCTACGAGCAGTACTTC. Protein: CASSPGQPYEQYF.

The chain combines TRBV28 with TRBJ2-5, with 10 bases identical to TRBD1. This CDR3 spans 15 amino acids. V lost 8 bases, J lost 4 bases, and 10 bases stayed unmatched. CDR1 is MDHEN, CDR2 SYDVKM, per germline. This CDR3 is CASGTRQGAGETQYF. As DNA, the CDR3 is TGTGCCAGCGGAACCAGACAGGGGGCGGGAGAGACCCAGTACTTC.

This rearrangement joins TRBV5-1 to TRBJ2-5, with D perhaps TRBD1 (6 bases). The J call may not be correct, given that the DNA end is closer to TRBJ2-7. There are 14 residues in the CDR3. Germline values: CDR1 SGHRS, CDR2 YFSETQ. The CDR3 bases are TGCGCCAGCAGCCCCGGACAGCTAGGTCCCGAGCAGTACTTC. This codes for CASSPGQLGPEQYF.

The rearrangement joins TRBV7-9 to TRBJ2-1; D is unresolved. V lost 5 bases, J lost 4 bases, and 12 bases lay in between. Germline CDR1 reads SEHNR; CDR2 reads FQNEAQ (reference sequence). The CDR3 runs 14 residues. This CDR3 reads CASSHALRYNEQFF. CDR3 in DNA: TGTGCCAGCAGCCACGCTCTCAGGTACAATGAGCAGTTCTTC.

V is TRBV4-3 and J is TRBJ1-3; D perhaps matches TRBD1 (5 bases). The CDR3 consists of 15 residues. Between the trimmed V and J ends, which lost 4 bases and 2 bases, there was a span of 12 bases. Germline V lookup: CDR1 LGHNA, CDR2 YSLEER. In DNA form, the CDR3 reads TGCGCCAGCAGCCGAAGCGGGACGGCTGGAAACACCATATATTTT. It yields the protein CASSRSGTAGNTIYF.

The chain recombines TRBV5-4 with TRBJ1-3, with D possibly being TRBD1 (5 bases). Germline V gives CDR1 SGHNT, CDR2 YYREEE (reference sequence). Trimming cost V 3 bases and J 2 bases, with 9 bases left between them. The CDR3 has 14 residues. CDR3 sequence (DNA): TGTGCCAGCAGCTCCAGGGCCGCTGGAAACACCATATATTTT. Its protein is CASSSRAAGNTIYF. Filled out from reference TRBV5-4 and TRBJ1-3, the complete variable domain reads ETGVTQSPTHLIKTRGQQVTLRCSSQSGHNTVSWYQQALGQGPQFIFQYYREEENGRGNFPPRFSGLQFPNYSSELNVNALELDDSALYLCASSSRAAGNTIYFGEGSWLTVV.

The CDR3: CASSYGGTANQPQHF. The CDR3 coding sequence is TGTGCCAGCAGTTACGGCGGGACAGCCAATCAGCCCCAGCATTTT. This sequence joins TRBV28 and TRBJ1-5, with 7 bases matching TRBD1. The J segment lost 3 bases and the V segment lost 4 bases, leaving 6 bases of the junction unmatched. Germline values: CDR1 MDHEN, CDR2 SYDVKM. This CDR3 spans 15 amino acids.

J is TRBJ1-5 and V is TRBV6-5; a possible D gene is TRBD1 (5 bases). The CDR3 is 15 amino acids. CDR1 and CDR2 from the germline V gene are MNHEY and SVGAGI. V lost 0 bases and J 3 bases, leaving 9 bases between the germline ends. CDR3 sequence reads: CASSYSGGDNQPQHF. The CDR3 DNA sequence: TGTGCCAGCAGTTACTCTGGAGGGGACAATCAGCCCCAGCATTTT.

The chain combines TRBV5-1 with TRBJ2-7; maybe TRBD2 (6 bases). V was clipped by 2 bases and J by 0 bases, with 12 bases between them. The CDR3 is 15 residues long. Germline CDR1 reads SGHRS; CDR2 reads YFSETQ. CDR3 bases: TGCGCCAGCAGCTTCGGGGCGGGGAGCTCCTACGAGCAGTACTTC. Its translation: CASSFGAGSSYEQYF.

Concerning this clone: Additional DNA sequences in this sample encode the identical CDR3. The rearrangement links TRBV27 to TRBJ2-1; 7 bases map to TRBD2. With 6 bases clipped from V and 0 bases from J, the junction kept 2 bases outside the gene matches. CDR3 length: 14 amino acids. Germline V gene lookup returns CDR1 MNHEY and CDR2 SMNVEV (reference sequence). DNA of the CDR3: TGTGCCAGCAGCTTAGCGGGCTCCTACAATGAGCAGTTCTTC. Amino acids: CASSLAGSYNEQFF.

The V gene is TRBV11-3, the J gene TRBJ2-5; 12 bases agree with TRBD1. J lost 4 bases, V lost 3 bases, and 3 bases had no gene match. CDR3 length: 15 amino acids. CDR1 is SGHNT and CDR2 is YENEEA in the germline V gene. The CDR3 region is CASSLGTGGAETQYF. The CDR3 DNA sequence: TGTGCCAGCAGCTTGGGGACAGGGGGCGCAGAGACCCAGTACTTC.

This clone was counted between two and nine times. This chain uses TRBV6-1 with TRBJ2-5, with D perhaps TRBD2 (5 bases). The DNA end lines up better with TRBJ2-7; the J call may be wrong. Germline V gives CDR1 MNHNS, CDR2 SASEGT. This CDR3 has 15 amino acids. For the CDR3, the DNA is TGTGCCAGCAGTGAGGGAGTAGGGATTCTCTACGAGCAGTACTTC. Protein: CASSEGVGILYEQYF.

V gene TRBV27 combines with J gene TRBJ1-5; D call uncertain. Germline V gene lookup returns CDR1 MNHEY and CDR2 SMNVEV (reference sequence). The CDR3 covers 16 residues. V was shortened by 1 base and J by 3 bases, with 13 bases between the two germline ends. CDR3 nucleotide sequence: TGTGCCAGCAGTTTATTATCCGGGAACCTCAATCAGCCCCAGCATTTT. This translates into CASSLLSGNLNQPQHF.

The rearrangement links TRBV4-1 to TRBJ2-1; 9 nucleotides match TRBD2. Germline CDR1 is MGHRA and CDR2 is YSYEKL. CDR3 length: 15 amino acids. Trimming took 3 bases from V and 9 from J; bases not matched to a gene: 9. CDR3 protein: CASSQDSGSGSEQFF. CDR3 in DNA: TGCGCCAGCAGCCAGGATAGCGGGAGCGGATCTGAGCAGTTCTTC.

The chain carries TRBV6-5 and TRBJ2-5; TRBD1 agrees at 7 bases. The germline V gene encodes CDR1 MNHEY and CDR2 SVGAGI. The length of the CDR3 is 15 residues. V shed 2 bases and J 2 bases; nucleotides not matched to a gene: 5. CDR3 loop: CASSYTPGQQETQYF. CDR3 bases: TGTGCCAGCAGTTACACCCCGGGACAGCAAGAGACCCAGTACTTC.

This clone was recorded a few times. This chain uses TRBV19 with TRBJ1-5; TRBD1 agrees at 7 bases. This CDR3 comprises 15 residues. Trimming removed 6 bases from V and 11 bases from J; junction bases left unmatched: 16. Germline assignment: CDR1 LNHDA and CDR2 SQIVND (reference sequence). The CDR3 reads CASRTTGPARGAQHF. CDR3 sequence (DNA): TGTGCCAGTAGGACGACAGGGCCCGCCCGGGGAGCCCAGCATTTT.

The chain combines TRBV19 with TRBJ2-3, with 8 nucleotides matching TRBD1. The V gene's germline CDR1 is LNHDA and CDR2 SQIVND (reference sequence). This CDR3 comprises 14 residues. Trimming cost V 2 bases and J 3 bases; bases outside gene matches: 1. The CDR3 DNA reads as TGTGCCAGTAGTATAACAGGGGGTACAGATACGCAGTATTTT. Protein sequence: CASSITGGTDTQYF.

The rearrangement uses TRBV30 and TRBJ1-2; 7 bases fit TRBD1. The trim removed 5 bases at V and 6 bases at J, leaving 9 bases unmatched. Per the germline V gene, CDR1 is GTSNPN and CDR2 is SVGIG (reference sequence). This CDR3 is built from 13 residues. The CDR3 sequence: CAWGQANSHGYTF. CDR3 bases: TGTGCCTGGGGACAGGCAAATTCCCATGGCTACACCTTC.

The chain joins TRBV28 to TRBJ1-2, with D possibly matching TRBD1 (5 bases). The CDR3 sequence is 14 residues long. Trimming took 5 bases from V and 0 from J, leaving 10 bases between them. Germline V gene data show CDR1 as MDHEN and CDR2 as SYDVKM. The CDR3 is CASSQGRSNYGYTF. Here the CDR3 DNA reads TGTGCCAGCAGTCAGGGTAGATCTAACTATGGCTACACCTTC.

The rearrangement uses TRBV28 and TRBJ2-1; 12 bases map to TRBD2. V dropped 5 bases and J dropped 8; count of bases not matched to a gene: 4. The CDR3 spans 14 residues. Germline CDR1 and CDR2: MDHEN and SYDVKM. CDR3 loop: CASSRLAGEDEQFF. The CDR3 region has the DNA TGTGCCAGCAGTAGACTAGCGGGAGAGGATGAGCAGTTCTTC.

CDR3 DNA sequence: TGTGCCAGCAGCTTAATCGGCGGGGCGAATGAGCAGTTCTTC. It yields the protein CASSLIGGANEQFF. The gene calls are TRBV11-3 and TRBJ2-1; perhaps TRBD2 as D (6 bases). CDR1 and CDR2 (germline): SGHNT, YENEEA. The V and J ends lost 2 bases and 7 bases respectively, with 12 bases between them. The CDR3 spans 14 residues.

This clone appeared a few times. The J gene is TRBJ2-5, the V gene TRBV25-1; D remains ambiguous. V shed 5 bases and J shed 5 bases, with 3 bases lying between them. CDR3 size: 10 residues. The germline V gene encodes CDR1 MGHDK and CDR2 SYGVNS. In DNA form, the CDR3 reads TGTGCCAGCAGTCGGGAGACCCAGTACTTC. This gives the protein CASSRETQYF.

This CDR3 reads CAWSRLATPADTQYF. The CDR3 nucleotides are TGTGCCTGGAGTAGGCTAGCGACTCCTGCAGATACGCAGTATTTT. This chain links TRBV30 with TRBJ2-3; D possibly corresponds to TRBD2 (6 bases). The CDR3 extends over 15 amino acids. CDR1 and CDR2 from the germline V gene are GTSNPN and SVGIG (reference sequence). The ends were cut back, 2 bases at V and 4 bases at J, with 16 bases in the middle.

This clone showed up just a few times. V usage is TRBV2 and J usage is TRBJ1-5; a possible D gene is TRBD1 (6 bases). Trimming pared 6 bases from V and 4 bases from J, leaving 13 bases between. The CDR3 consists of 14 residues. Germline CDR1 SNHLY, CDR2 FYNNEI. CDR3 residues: CASRMDSTNQPQHF. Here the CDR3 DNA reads TGTGCCAGCAGGATGGACAGTACTAATCAGCCCCAGCATTTT.

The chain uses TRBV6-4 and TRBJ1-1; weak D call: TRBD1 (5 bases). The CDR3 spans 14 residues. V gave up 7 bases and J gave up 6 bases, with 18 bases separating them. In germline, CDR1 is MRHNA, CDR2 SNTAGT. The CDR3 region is CASISSGEYSEAFF. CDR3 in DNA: TGTGCCAGCATTTCATCGGGGGAGTATTCTGAAGCTTTCTTT.

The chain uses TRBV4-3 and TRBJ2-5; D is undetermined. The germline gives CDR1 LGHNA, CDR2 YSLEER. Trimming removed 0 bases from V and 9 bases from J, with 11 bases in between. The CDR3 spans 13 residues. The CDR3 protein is CASSQDVSEPQYF. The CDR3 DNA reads TGCGCCAGCAGCCAAGATGTTTCTGAGCCCCAGTACTTC.

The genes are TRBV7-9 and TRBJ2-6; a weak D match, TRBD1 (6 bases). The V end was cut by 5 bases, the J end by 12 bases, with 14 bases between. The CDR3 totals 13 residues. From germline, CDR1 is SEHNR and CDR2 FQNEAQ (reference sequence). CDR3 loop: CASSPGARAVLTF. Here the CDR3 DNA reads TGTGCCAGCAGCCCAGGGGCCCGGGCCGTCCTGACTTTC.

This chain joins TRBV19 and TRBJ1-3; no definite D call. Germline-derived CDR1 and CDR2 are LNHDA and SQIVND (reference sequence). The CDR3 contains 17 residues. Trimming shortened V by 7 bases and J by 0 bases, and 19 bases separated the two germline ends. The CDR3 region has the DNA TGTGCCAGTAACCAAGCCCCGGGATCAACCTCTGGAAACACCATATATTTT. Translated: CASNQAPGSTSGNTIYF.